The next 7 T cell receptor beta chains were all read from a single sample in a study of siplizumab effects on memory and regulatory T cells. Clones were read by immunoSEQ multiplex PCR, and TCRdb kept only the in-frame ones, dropping some. The sample records some 96,000 clones, approximately 91% being singletons. Sequenced sample: CD4+ T cells sorted from blood. Source of these receptors: a human donor in good health.

CDR3 amino acids: CASTHGTYSNQPQHF. The CDR3 DNA follows: TGTGCCAGTACCCACGGGACATATAGCAATCAGCCCCAGCATTTT. The genes are TRBV19 and TRBJ1-5, with D possibly TRBD1 on 6 matching bases. The CDR3 extends over 15 amino acids. Between the trimmed V and J ends, which lost 7 bases and 0 bases, there was a span of 13 bases. The germline gives CDR1 LNHDA, CDR2 SQIVND (reference sequence).

This chain uses TRBV4-1 with TRBJ1-1; 7 bases are a match to TRBD1. The J segment lost 4 bases and the V segment lost 1 base, leaving 6 bases of the junction unmatched. This CDR3 is 15 amino acids long. Germline CDR1 and CDR2: MGHRA and YSYEKL. The CDR3 DNA reads TGCGCCAGCAGCCAAGGGGACAGAGACCTCACTGAAGCTTTCTTT. This codes for CASSQGDRDLTEAFF.

This rearrangement joins TRBV10-3 to TRBJ1-2, with 7 bases that match TRBD1. V shed 5 bases, J shed 6 bases, and the junction held 6 bases outside the gene matches. The CDR3 runs 13 residues. Per germline, CDR1 ENHRY and CDR2 SYGVKD. The CDR3 DNA reads as TGTGCCATCAGTCCCAGGACAGGTAATGGCTACACCTTC. Its translation is CAISPRTGNGYTF.

V and J are TRBV28 and TRBJ1-2; TRBD1 matches 9 bases. The CDR3 extends over 14 amino acids. Per the germline V gene, CDR1 is MDHEN and CDR2 is SYDVKM. The junction had 6 bases not matched to a gene; V was cut back by 10 bases and J by 0 bases. The CDR3 sequence is CATLQGASNYGYTF. CDR3 nucleotides: TGTGCCACATTACAGGGGGCTTCTAACTATGGCTACACCTTC.

V usage is TRBV19 and J usage is TRBJ2-3; weak D call: TRBD1 (5 bases). The V and J ends lost 9 bases and 2 bases respectively, with 15 bases between them. The CDR3 sequence is 14 residues long. Per germline, CDR1 LNHDA and CDR2 SQIVND (reference sequence). The DNA for the CDR3 is TGTGCCAGCAGAAGTTGGGGCCTCACAGATACGCAGTATTTT. It yields the protein CASRSWGLTDTQYF.

The rearrangement links TRBV5-1 to TRBJ2-3; 11 positions match TRBD2. With 2 bases clipped from V and 5 bases from J, the junction kept 7 bases outside the gene matches. CDR1 SGHRS and CDR2 YFSETQ come from the germline V gene. This CDR3 comprises 16 residues. The CDR3 DNA reads TGCGCCAGCAGCTTACCTAGCGGGGGGCCGAAAGATACGCAGTATTTT. It is translated as CASSLPSGGPKDTQYF.

This clone has a single count. This chain links TRBV2 with TRBJ1-1; perhaps TRBD1 as D (5 bases). V was shortened by 7 bases and J by 5 bases, with 11 bases between the two germline ends. CDR1 and CDR2 (germline): SNHLY, FYNNEI. The CDR3 loop spans 12 amino acids. The CDR3 coding sequence is TGTGCCAGCACCGGACAAGGGACTGAAGCTTTCTTT. As protein: CASTGQGTEAFF.